This T cell receptor beta chain was recorded in a study of technical replicates of blood from a few donors. The CDR3 is 16 amino acids. The germline V gene encodes CDR1 SGHRS and CDR2 YFSETQ. With 0 bases removed from V and 4 bases from J, the gap between germline ends came to 15 bases. Libraries were prepared by immunoSEQ multiplex PCR; TCRdb keeps only in-frame clonotypes and omits some of them. The table lists about 84,000 clones, 95% to 98% of them singletons, with less than 0.2% in the top ten. The rearrangement joins TRBV5-1 to TRBJ2-3; perhaps TRBD2 as D (6 bases). This clonotype was obtained from a human donor in good health. The material sequenced was T cells isolated from PBMCs. CDR3 nucleotide sequence: TGCGCCAGCAGCTTGGATGGGACTGCCGGAGCAGATACGCAGTATTTT. Translation: CASSLDGTAGADTQYF.